The rows below give T cell receptor beta chains drawn from one sample of a study of shared T cell receptors in the human thymus. Only in-frame clones appear in the TCRdb table, and some are missing; sequencing was by immunoSEQ multiplex PCR. The data show more than 550,000 clones, 80% to 90% seen once. The same sample was also studied in work on human thymus T cells.

Sequenced material: thymocytes. The receptor set was obtained from a girl in the first two years of life with a congenital heart defect. CDR3s include the opening cysteine and the closing phenylalanine or tryptophan. D genes are given only for firm matches. The size of a clone is reported for some rows only, either as once, few or many, or as a class for expanded clones.

CDR3: CASSPGLSSPLHF; DNA: TGTGCCAGCTCACCGGGGCTGAGTTCACCCCTCCACTTT; V: TRBV18; D: .; size: .; J: TRBJ1-6
CDR3: CSASRADTQYF; DNA: TGCAGTGCTAGCAGGGCAGATACGCAGTATTTT; V: TRBV20-1; D: .; size: .; J: TRBJ2-3
CDR3: CASRQIPWTGVDEQYF; DNA: TGCGCCAGCCGACAAATCCCATGGACAGGGGTGGACGAGCAGTACTTC; V: TRBV5-1; D: TRBD1; size: .; J: TRBJ2-7
CDR3: CASSLTVRSITEAFF; DNA: TGCGCCAGCAGCTTAACGGTGAGGTCGATCACTGAAGCTTTCTTT; V: TRBV5-1; D: .; size: .; J: TRBJ1-1
CDR3: CASSQPTGGRQETQYF; DNA: TGTGCCAGCAGCCAACCCACAGGGGGTAGGCAAGAGACCCAGTACTTC; V: TRBV4-2; D: TRBD1; size: once; J: TRBJ2-5
CDR3: CASSLPVPPGQHMNTEAFF; DNA: TGTGCCAGCAGCTTGCCGGTTCCCCCGGGACAGCATATGAACACTGAAGCTTTCTTT; V: TRBV11-2; D: TRBD1; size: .; J: TRBJ1-1
CDR3: CAISEQGYGYTF; DNA: TGTGCCATCAGTGAGCAGGGATATGGCTACACCTTC; V: TRBV10-3; D: .; size: .; J: TRBJ1-2
CDR3: CASSLYRQAQFTEAFF; DNA: TGTGCCAGCAGTTTATATAGACAGGCCCAATTCACTGAAGCTTTCTTT; V: TRBV28; D: .; size: .; J: TRBJ1-1
CDR3: CASSLRTPTPGEQYF; DNA: TGTGCCAGCAGCTTACGGACTCCAACGCCGGGGGAGCAGTACTTC; V: TRBV7-2; D: .; size: .; J: TRBJ2-7
CDR3: CASSGRGVGPTPNEQFF; DNA: TGCGCCAGCAGCGGGAGGGGGGTAGGGCCGACTCCCAATGAGCAGTTCTTC; V: TRBV5-1; D: .; size: .; J: TRBJ2-1
CDR3: CASRGTGTSGGASYNEQFF; DNA: TGTGCCAGCAGGGGGACCGGGACTAGCGGGGGGGCGTCCTACAATGAGCAGTTCTTC; V: TRBV2; D: TRBD2; size: few; J: TRBJ2-1